Listed below are T cell receptor beta chains from one sample, sequenced in a study of beta chain features in type 1 diabetes. TCRdb's table, derived via immunoSEQ multiplex PCR, lists solely in-frame clones and lacks some. The sample lists 310,000 or so clones, less than 10% seen once, with around 0.45% in the top ten. Sequenced: central memory CD4+ T cells from blood. All receptors derive from a woman aged 18-29 years in good health. Each CDR3 is given with its conserved first and last residue. A D gene is named only where the DNA matches it firmly. A row's size may be missing; if present it is once, few, many or a size class.

v_gene	d_gene	abundance	j_gene	CDR3nt	CDR3aa
TRBV4-3	NA	many	TRBJ2-3	TGCGCCAGCAGCCAAGGGGCTAGCATCAGCACAGATACGCAGTATTTT	CASSQGASISTDTQYF
TRBV10-2	NA	NA	TRBJ1-2	TGCGCCAGCAGTGAGGACGGACACTTGTGTACCTTC	CASSEDGHLCTF
TRBV5-1	TRBD1	NA	TRBJ2-1	TGCGCCAGCAGCTTGGATGGACAGGATTACAATGAGCAGTTCTTC	CASSLDGQDYNEQFF
TRBV6-1	NA	NA	TRBJ2-2	TGTGCCATCAGTGAGTCAAGGGCCGCGAACACCGGGGAGCTGTTTTTT	CAISESRAANTGELFF
TRBV14	NA	few	TRBJ1-1	TGTGCCAGCAGCCAAGTTTCCCCCATTGAACGGGGATATGGCACTGAAGCTTTCTTT	CASSQVSPIERGYGTEAFF
TRBV7-6	NA	NA	TRBJ2-7	TGTGCCAGCAGCCTTCAAGAAAAGGGCCAAAGGCAGTACTTC	CASSLQEKGQRQYF
TRBV10-3	TRBD2	many	TRBJ2-4	TGTGCCATCAGTGACGTGGGAGGGCAAAACATTCAGTACTTC	CAISDVGGQNIQYF
TRBV13	NA	NA	TRBJ1-1	TGTGCCAGCAGCTTTAACCCAAAAAACACTGAAGCTTTCTTT	CASSFNPKNTEAFF
TRBV9	NA	many	TRBJ1-2	TGTGCCAGCAGCGACGATAGCCGGCCATATGGCTACACCTTC	CASSDDSRPYGYTF
TRBV5-4	TRBD2	many	TRBJ2-1	TGTGCCAGCAGCTTGGGGACTAGCGGATACAATGAGCAGTTCTTC	CASSLGTSGYNEQFF
TRBV2	NA	NA	TRBJ2-3	TGTGCCAGCAGCCTCCGCACAGATACGCAGTATTTT	CASSLRTDTQYF
TRBV18	NA	few	TRBJ2-1	TGTGCCAGCTCACCACCGGAGCGCCTTACCTACAATGAGCAGTTCTTC	CASSPPERLTYNEQFF
TRBV5-1	TRBD1	NA	TRBJ1-2	TGCGCCAGCAGCTTGGGTTACGCAGGGGGCGCTTCTATCTATGGCTACACCTTC	CASSLGYAGGASIYGYTF
TRBV7-2	NA	NA	TRBJ2-3	TGTGCCAACGGCTTAGCCCCCTCCACAGATACGCAGTATTTT	CANGLAPSTDTQYF
TRBV29-1	NA	NA	TRBJ1-1	TGCAGCGTAACGTGGGCGACTGAAGCTTTCTTT	CSVTWATEAFF
TRBV29-1	NA	few	TRBJ1-1	TGCAGCGTTGTACAGGTTGAAGCTTTCTTT	CSVVQVEAFF
TRBV7-2	NA	few	TRBJ2-2	TGTGCCAGCAGCTCCGGGGCGTACAGGAATACCGGGGAGCTGTTTTTT	CASSSGAYRNTGELFF
TRBV9	NA	NA	TRBJ2-3	TGTGCCAGCAGCGTAGGTTCAGGACTTGCCCTAGATAGCACAGATACGCAGTATTTT	CASSVGSGLALDSTDTQYF
TRBV6-1	NA	NA	TRBJ2-1	TGTGCCAGCATCAGCGGGTCCCACAATGAGCAGTTCTTC	CASISGSHNEQFF
TRBV2	NA	few	TRBJ1-5	TGTGCCAGCAGTGAAGGGGGCAATCAGCCCCAGCATTTT	CASSEGGNQPQHF
TRBV5-4	NA	NA	TRBJ1-2	TGTGCCAGCAGCCTGAGGGCAGGGGTTGATTATGGCTACACCTTC	CASSLRAGVDYGYTF
TRBV2	NA	NA	TRBJ2-1	TGTGCCAGCAGTGACCCGAGGTACAATGAGCAGTTCTTC	CASSDPRYNEQFF
TRBV6-8	NA	NA	TRBJ2-4	TGTGCCAGCACTCCCGCAAGGTCGGAAAACATTCAGTACTTC	CASTPARSENIQYF
TRBV20-1	NA	NA	TRBJ2-3	TGCAGTGCTGGGGGCACAGATACGCAGTATTTT	CSAGGTDTQYF
TRBV11-2	NA	few	TRBJ2-1	TGTGCCAGCAACTCAGGAGATGAGCAGTTCTTC	CASNSGDEQFF
TRBV27	TRBD1	NA	TRBJ2-1	TGTGCCAGCAGTCCGAGGACAGGGGGCATGGGCAATGAGCAGTTCTTC	CASSPRTGGMGNEQFF
TRBV7-9	NA	NA	TRBJ1-2	TGTGCCAGCACCCCGGAGGGGTCGGGGGATGGCTACACCTTC	CASTPEGSGDGYTF
TRBV2	NA	few	TRBJ2-1	TGTGCCAGCCTCAAGAGCAATCTTCACAATGAGCAGTTCTTC	CASLKSNLHNEQFF
TRBV7-9	NA	NA	TRBJ1-1	TGTGCCAGCAGCCGACGACAGAATGAAGCTTTCTTT	CASSRRQNEAFF
TRBV11-1	NA	NA	TRBJ2-2	TGTGCCAGCAGCTTAGGTCACGCGAACACCGGGGAGCTGTTTTTT	CASSLGHANTGELFF
TRBV7-2	NA	NA	TRBJ2-5	TGTGCCAGCAGCACGGACCATAAACAGACCCAGTACTTC	CASSTDHKQTQYF
TRBV28	NA	NA	TRBJ1-5	TGTGCCAGCAGTTTTCCGCCTCAGCCCCAGCATTTT	CASSFPPQPQHF
TRBV29-1	TRBD2	few	TRBJ2-1	TGCAGCGAAATCTCTAGCGGGAGAACGAATGAGCAGTTCTTC	CSEISSGRTNEQFF
TRBV7-9	TRBD1	few	TRBJ2-5	TGTGCCAGCAGCTTAGTGATGGGGACAGAAGAGACCCAGTACTTC	CASSLVMGTEETQYF
TRBV4-2	TRBD2	NA	TRBJ2-3	TGTGCCAGCAGCCAAGATCTAGCGGGAGGCACAGATACGCAGTATTTT	CASSQDLAGGTDTQYF
TRBV10-3	NA	NA	TRBJ1-1	TGTGCCAGCAGTTCCACGGGGGGTACTGAAGCTTTCTTT	CASSSTGGTEAFF
TRBV28	TRBD1	many	TRBJ2-5	TGTGCCAGCAGTGGACAGGGGGATTGGGAGACCCAGTACTTC	CASSGQGDWETQYF
TRBV6-6	NA	many	TRBJ1-1	TGTGCCAGCAGTGGGGGGACTGAAGCTTTCTTT	CASSGGTEAFF
TRBV6-6	NA	few	TRBJ2-2	TGTGCCAGCAGTGGTTGGACAGCGAACACCGGGGAGCTGTTTTTT	CASSGWTANTGELFF
TRBV2	TRBD2	NA	TRBJ2-3	TGTGCCAGCTCGACTAGCGGGAGTGTCACAGATACGCAGTATTTT	CASSTSGSVTDTQYF